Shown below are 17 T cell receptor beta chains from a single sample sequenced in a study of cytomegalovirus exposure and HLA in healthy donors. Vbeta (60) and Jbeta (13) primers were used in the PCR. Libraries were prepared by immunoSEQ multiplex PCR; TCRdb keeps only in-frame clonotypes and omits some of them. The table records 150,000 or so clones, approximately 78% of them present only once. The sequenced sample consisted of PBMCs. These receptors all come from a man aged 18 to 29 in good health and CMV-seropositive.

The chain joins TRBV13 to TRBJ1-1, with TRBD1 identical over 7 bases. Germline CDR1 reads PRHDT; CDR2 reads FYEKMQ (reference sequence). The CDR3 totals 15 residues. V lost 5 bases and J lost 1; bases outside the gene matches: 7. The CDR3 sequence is CASSPTRGRNTEAFF. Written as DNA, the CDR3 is TGTGCCAGCAGCCCAACCAGGGGGAGGAACACTGAAGCTTTCTTT.

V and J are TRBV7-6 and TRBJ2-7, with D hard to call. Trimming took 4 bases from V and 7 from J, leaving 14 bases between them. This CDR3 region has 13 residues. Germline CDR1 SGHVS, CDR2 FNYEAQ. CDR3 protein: CASSSTRLAEQYF. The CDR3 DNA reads TGTGCCAGCAGCTCAACCCGATTAGCTGAGCAGTACTTC.

The CDR3 spells CASSLSGGGYTF. CDR3 coding DNA: TGTGCCAGCAGCCTGTCAGGGGGAGGCTACACCTTC. V is TRBV28 and J is TRBJ1-2, with 7 bases fitting TRBD1. Germline V gives CDR1 MDHEN, CDR2 SYDVKM. V shed 6 bases and J 8 bases; nucleotides not matched to a gene: 6. This CDR3 region has 12 residues.

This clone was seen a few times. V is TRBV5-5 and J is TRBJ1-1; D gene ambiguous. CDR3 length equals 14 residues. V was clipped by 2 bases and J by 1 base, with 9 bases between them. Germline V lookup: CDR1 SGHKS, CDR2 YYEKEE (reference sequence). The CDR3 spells CASSFWQANTEAFF. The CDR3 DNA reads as TGTGCCAGCAGCTTCTGGCAGGCGAACACTGAAGCTTTCTTT. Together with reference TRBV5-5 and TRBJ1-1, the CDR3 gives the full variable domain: DAGVTQSPTHLIKTRGQQVTLRCSPISGHKSVSWYQQVLGQGPQFIFQYYEKEERGRGNFPDRFSARQFPNYSSELNVNALLLGDSALYLCASSFWQANTEAFFGQGTRLTVV.

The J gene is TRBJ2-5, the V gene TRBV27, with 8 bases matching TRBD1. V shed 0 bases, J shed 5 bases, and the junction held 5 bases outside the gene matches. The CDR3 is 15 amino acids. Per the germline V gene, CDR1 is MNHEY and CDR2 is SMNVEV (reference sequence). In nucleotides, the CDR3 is TGTGCCAGCAGTTTATCAATCACAGGGGGGGAGACCCAGTACTTC. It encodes CASSLSITGGETQYF.

The CDR3 here is CASSPDRGIGYTF. The DNA for the CDR3 is TGTGCCAGCTCACCTGACAGGGGAATTGGCTACACCTTC. The genes are TRBV18 and TRBJ1-2; 8 bases match TRBD1. The CDR3 runs 13 residues. J was trimmed by 7 bases and V by 3 bases; bases with no gene match: 4. Germline V gives CDR1 KGHSH, CDR2 LQKENI.

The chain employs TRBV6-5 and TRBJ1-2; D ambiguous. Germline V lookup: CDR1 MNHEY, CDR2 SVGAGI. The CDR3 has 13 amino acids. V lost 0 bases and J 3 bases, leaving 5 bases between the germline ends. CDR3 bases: TGTGCCAGCAGTTACTCCTCGGACTATGGCTACACCTTC. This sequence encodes CASSYSSDYGYTF.

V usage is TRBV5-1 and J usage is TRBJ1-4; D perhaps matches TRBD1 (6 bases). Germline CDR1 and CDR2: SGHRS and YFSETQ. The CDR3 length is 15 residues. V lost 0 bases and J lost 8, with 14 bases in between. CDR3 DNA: TGCGCCAGCAGCTTGGCGGCAGGGGAGGGAGAAAAACTGTTTTTT. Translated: CASSLAAGEGEKLFF.

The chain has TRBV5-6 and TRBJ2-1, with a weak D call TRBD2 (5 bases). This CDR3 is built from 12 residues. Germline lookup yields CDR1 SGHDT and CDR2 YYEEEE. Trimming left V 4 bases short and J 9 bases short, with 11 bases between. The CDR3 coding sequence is TGTGCCAGCAGCCTGACCGGACTTGAGCAGTTCTTC. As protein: CASSLTGLEQFF. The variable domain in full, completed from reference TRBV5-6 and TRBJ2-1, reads DAGVTQSPTHLIKTRGQQVTLRCSPKSGHDTVSWYQQALGQGPQFIFQYYEEEERQRGNFPDRFSGHQFPNYSSELNVNALLLGDSALYLCASSLTGLEQFFGPGTRLTVL.

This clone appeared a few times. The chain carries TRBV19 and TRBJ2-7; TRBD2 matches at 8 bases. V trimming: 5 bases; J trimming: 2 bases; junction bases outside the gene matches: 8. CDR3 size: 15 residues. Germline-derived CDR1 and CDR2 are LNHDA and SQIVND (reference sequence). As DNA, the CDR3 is TGTGCCAGTAGTGCTTTAGCGGGATCAGCCTACGAGCAGTACTTC. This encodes CASSALAGSAYEQYF. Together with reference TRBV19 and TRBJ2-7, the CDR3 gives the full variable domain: DGGITQSPKYLFRKEGQNVTLSCEQNLNHDAMYWYRQDPGQGLRLIYYSQIVNDFQKGDIAEGYSVSREKKESFPLTVTSAQKNPTAFYLCASSALAGSAYEQYFGPGTRLTVT.

The CDR3 DNA sequence: TGTGCCAGCTCCTCCGGTGGGAGGCCCACAGATACGCAGTATTTT. Amino acid sequence: CASSSGGRPTDTQYF. The V and J genes are TRBV6-1 and TRBJ2-3, with D maybe TRBD2 (6 bases). Germline V gene lookup returns CDR1 MNHNS and CDR2 SASEGT. The V end lost 8 bases, the J end lost 2 bases, and 17 bases lay between the germline ends. The length of the CDR3 is 15 residues.

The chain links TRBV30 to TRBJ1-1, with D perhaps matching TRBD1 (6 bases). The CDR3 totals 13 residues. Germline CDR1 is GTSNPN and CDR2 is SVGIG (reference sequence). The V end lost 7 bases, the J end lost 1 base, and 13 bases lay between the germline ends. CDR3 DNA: TGTGCCTCCGGGACACCCGGGAACACTGAAGCTTTCTTT. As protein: CASGTPGNTEAFF.

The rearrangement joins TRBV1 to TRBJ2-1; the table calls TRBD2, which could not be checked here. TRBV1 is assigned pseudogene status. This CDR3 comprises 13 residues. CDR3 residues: CTSSVAGGPVQFF. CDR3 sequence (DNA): TGCACCAGCAGTGTAGCGGGAGGGCCGGTGCAGTTCTTC.

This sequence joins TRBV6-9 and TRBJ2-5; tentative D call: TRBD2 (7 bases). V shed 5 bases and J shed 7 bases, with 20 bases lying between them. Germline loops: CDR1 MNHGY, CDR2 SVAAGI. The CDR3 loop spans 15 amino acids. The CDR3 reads CASSLEGGGCGTQYF. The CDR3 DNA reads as TGTGCCAGCAGTCTCGAGGGGGGGGGTTGTGGGACCCAGTACTTC.

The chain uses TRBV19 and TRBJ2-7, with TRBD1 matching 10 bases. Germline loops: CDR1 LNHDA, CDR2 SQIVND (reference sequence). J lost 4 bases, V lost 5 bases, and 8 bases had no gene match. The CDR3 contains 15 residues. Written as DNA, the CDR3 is TGTGCCAGTAGTTACGCCGGGACAGGGGAATACGAGCAGTACTTC. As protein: CASSYAGTGEYEQYF.

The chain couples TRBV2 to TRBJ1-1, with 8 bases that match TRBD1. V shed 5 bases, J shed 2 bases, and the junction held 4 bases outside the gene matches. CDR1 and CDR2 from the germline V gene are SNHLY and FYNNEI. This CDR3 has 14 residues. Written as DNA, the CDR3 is TGTGCCAGCAGTCGACAGGGGATCAACACTGAAGCTTTCTTT. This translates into CASSRQGINTEAFF.

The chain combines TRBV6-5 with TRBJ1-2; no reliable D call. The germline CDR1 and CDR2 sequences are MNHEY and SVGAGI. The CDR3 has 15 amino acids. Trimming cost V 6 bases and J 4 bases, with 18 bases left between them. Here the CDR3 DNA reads TGTGCCAGCAGAAATACAGACGCCGCCTCCTATGGCTACACCTTC. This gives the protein CASRNTDAASYGYTF.